Listed below are T cell receptor beta chains from one sample, sequenced in a study of molecular identifiers for immune sequencing clone quantification. TCRdb re-called the PCR reads through MiXCR, storing one row per CDR3 protein. The profile shows tens of thousands of distinct CDR3 sequences, about a sixth of them singletons. Sequencing used naive CD8+ T cells from blood, with Jurkat cell RNA spiked in. The origin of the receptors is a human donor in good health. Some libraries in this study had Jurkat cell RNA spiked in. Both conserved end residues are part of each CDR3. Fields, in order: V gene, J gene, clone size, D gene, CDR3 protein, CDR3 DNA. D genes are given only for firm matches. Clone size is stated in some rows and not others, as once, few, many or a class when expanded.

TRBV5-1	TRBJ2-1	few	.	CASSQAAFSYNEQFF	TGCGCCAGCAGCCAAGCAGCCTTCTCCTACAATGAGCAGTTCTTC
TRBV9	TRBJ1-1	.	TRBD1	CASSVGQLNAEAFF	TGTGCTAGCAGCGTGGGACAGCTGAACGCTGAAGCTTTCTTT
TRBV7-2	TRBJ2-7	many	.	CASSFGPSYEQYF	TGTGCCAGCAGCTTTGGGCCATCCTACGAGCAGTACTTC
TRBV13	TRBJ1-4	many	.	CASSLLLANEKLFF	TGTGCCAGCAGCTTATTGCTTGCTAATGAAAAACTGTTTTTT
TRBV20-1	TRBJ2-1	many	.	CSAIVGGRNEQFF	TGCAGTGCTATTGTGGGAGGCCGCAATGAGCAGTTCTTC
TRBV29-1	TRBJ2-2	many	TRBD1	CSVRAGTGFSGELFF	TGCAGCGTTAGAGCCGGGACAGGGTTTTCCGGGGAGCTGTTTTTT
TRBV28	TRBJ1-5	many	.	CASSQTHSGNQPQHF	TGTGCCAGCAGCCAAACCCACAGCGGTAATCAGCCCCAGCATTTT
TRBV7-2	TRBJ2-3	many	TRBD2	CASSFLAGESTDTQYF	TGTGCCAGCAGTTTTCTAGCGGGAGAAAGCACAGATACGCAGTATTTT
TRBV4-1	TRBJ2-3	many	.	CASSQAGRGTDTQYF	TGCGCCAGCAGCCAAGCGGGACGCGGCACAGATACGCAGTATTTT
TRBV14	TRBJ2-7	many	TRBD2	CASSQGLAGGGYEQYF	TGTGCCAGCAGCCAAGGACTAGCGGGTGGAGGCTACGAGCAGTACTTC
TRBV7-2	TRBJ2-7	few	TRBD2	CASSLAGRLAGGYSYEQYF	TGTGCCAGCAGCTTAGCGGGACGACTAGCGGGAGGGTACTCCTACGAGCAGTACTTC
TRBV13	TRBJ2-7	.	.	CASSRIDAYEQYF	TGTGCCAGCAGCCGGATCGACGCCTACGAGCAGTACTTC
TRBV5-4	TRBJ2-7	few	.	CASSVGGSEQYF	TGTGCCAGCAGCGTGGGGGGATCCGAGCAGTACTTC
TRBV18	TRBJ2-7	few	TRBD2	CASSAVAGVYEQYF	TGTGCCAGCTCGGCCGTAGCGGGAGTTTACGAGCAGTACTTC
TRBV20-1	TRBJ2-3	many	.	CSARADFTSTDTQYF	TGCAGTGCTAGAGCAGATTTTACTAGCACAGATACGCAGTATTTT
TRBV11-2	TRBJ2-7	many	TRBD2	CASSLLAGVGEQYF	TGTGCCAGCAGCCTACTAGCGGGAGTAGGGGAGCAGTACTTC
TRBV19	TRBJ1-1	many	.	CASSISPNTEAFF	TGTGCCAGTAGTATATCACCGAACACTGAAGCTTTCTTT
TRBV7-9	TRBJ2-5	many	TRBD2	CASSLALAGQETQYF	TGTGCCAGCAGCTTAGCTCTAGCGGGCCAAGAGACCCAGTACTTC
TRBV11-2	TRBJ2-1	many	TRBD1	CASSSRQGPHNEQFF	TGTGCCAGCAGCTCCCGACAGGGTCCGCACAATGAGCAGTTCTTC
TRBV18	TRBJ2-7	many	.	CASSPRTVDLYEQYF	TGTGCCAGCTCACCCCGGACGGTGGATCTGTACGAGCAGTACTTC
TRBV20-1	TRBJ2-1	many	TRBD2	CSAKWLAENNEQFF	TGCAGTGCTAAATGGCTAGCGGAGAACAATGAGCAGTTCTTC
TRBV12-3/TRBV12-4	TRBJ2-7	many	TRBD2	CASSLTSVYEQYF	TGTGCCAGCAGTTTAACTAGCGTCTACGAGCAGTACTTC
TRBV28	TRBJ2-1	many	TRBD2	CASSTPGLAGSYSYNEQFF	TGTGCCAGCAGCACCCCGGGACTAGCGGGAAGTTATTCCTACAATGAGCAGTTCTTC
TRBV4-1	TRBJ2-4	many	.	CASSQAPIAKNIQYF	TGCGCCAGCAGCCAAGCTCCGATAGCCAAAAACATTCAGTACTTC
TRBV19	TRBJ1-1	few	.	CASSPYAVFDTEAFF	TGTGCCAGTAGTCCTTATGCAGTTTTCGACACTGAAGCTTTCTTT
TRBV19	TRBJ2-1	many	TRBD2	CASSIGVASGNEQFF	TGTGCCAGTAGTATAGGAGTCGCTAGCGGGAATGAGCAGTTCTTC
TRBV5-1	TRBJ2-1	.	.	CACSAEEVNEQFF	TGCGCCTGCAGCGCAGAAGAGGTAAATGAGCAGTTCTTC
TRBV10-1	TRBJ2-7	many	TRBD2	CASSDPTPGLAGAYEQYF	TGCGCCAGCAGTGACCCGACTCCTGGACTAGCGGGAGCGTACGAGCAGTACTTC
TRBV7-2	TRBJ1-1	many	.	CASNLPLYTEAFF	TGTGCCAGCAACCTACCACTATACACTGAAGCTTTCTTT
TRBV4-1	TRBJ2-7	.	.	CASSQGAGESAEQYF	TGCGCCAGCAGCCAGGGGGCGGGAGAATCAGCCGAGCAGTACTTC
TRBV19	TRBJ2-3	many	.	CASSRGTFRTDTQYF	TGTGCCAGTAGTAGAGGGACTTTCCGCACAGATACGCAGTATTTT
TRBV24-1	TRBJ1-5	many	.	CATSDPRGPSNQPQHF	TGTGCCACCAGTGATCCAAGGGGCCCGTCGAATCAGCCCCAGCATTTT
TRBV28	TRBJ2-2	many	.	CASSFIANTGELFF	TGTGCCAGCAGTTTCATTGCGAACACCGGGGAGCTGTTTTTT
TRBV20-1	TRBJ1-1	many	.	CSARLLRDTNTEAFF	TGCAGTGCTAGGTTACTTCGGGACACGAACACTGAAGCTTTCTTT
TRBV13	TRBJ2-1	many	.	CASSTTSGPSSYNEQFF	TGTGCCAGCAGCACAACCTCCGGACCTAGCTCCTACAATGAGCAGTTCTTC
TRBV27	TRBJ2-7	many	.	CASRGIGSSVYEQYF	TGTGCCAGCAGGGGGATAGGCTCTTCCGTCTACGAGCAGTACTTC
TRBV27	TRBJ1-5	many	.	CASSLSRISNQPQHF	TGTGCCAGCAGTTTATCCAGGATTAGCAATCAGCCCCAGCATTTT
TRBV10-1	TRBJ2-1	many	TRBD2	CASSAGGLSNEQFF	TGCGCCAGCAGTGCGGGAGGGCTCTCCAATGAGCAGTTCTTC
TRBV5-6	TRBJ2-1	once	.	CASSQDNEQFF	TGTGCCAGCAGCCAAGACAATGAGCAGTTCTTC
TRBV5-1	TRBJ2-1	many	.	CASAGLPGYNEQFF	TGCGCCAGCGCGGGCCTCCCTGGATACAATGAGCAGTTCTTC
TRBV4-3	TRBJ2-1	many	.	CASSQDLLSYEQFF	TGCGCCAGCAGCCAGGACCTACTTTCCTATGAGCAGTTCTTC
TRBV3-1	TRBJ2-4	many	TRBD2	CASSQGLAGAAKNIQYF	TGTGCCAGCAGCCAAGGGTTGGCGGGAGCGGCCAAAAACATTCAGTACTTC
TRBV6-5	TRBJ2-1	many	.	CASSYGAERFHEQFF	TGTGCCAGCAGTTACGGAGCGGAGCGCTTTCATGAGCAGTTCTTC
TRBV6-2/TRBV6-3	TRBJ2-7	many	.	CASSYSGLGSYEQYF	TGTGCCAGCAGTTACAGCGGTTTGGGCTCCTACGAGCAGTACTTC
TRBV7-3	TRBJ2-3	many	TRBD1	CASFGQASTDTQYF	TGTGCCAGCTTCGGACAGGCCAGCACAGATACGCAGTATTTT
TRBV29-1	TRBJ2-7	many	.	CSAQPEQGWSEQYF	TGCAGCGCCCAACCCGAACAGGGATGGTCCGAGCAGTACTTC